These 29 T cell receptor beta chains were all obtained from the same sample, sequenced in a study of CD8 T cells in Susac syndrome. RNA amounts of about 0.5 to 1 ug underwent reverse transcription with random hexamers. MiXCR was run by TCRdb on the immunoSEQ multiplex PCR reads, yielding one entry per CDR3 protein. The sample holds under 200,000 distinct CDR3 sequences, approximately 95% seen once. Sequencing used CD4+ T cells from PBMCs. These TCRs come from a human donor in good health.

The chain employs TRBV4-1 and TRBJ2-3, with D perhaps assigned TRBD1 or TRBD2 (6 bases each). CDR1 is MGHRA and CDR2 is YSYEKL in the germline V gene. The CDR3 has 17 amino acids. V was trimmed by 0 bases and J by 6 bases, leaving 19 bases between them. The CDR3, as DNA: TGCGCCAGCAGCCAAGATCGACCGGGGGCTAATAGGGATACGCAGTATTTT. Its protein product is CASSQDRPGANRDTQYF.

Here the CDR3 reads CSARDGGQGQETQYF. CDR3 bases: TGCAGTGCTAGAGATGGGGGACAGGGCCAAGAGACCCAGTACTTC. The rearrangement links TRBV20-1 to TRBJ2-5; 9 positions match TRBD1. The CDR3 covers 15 residues. Trimming at V came to 0 bases and at J to 1 base, leaving 3 bases not matched to a gene. Looked up from germline, CDR1 is DFQATT and CDR2 is SNEGSKA (reference sequence).

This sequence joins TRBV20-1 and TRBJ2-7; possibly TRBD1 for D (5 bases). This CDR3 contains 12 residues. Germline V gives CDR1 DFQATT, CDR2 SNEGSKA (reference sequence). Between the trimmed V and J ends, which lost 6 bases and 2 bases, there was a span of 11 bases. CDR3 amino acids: CSATDIPYEQYV. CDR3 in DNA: TGCAGTGCCACGGACATCCCCTACGAGCAGTACGTC.

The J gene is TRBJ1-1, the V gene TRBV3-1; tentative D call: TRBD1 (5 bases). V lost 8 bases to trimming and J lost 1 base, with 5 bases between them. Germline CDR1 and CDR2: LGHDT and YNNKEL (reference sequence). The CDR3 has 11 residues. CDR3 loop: CASGGNTEAFF. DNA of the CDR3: TGTGCCAGCGGGGGGAACACTGAAGCTTTCTTT.

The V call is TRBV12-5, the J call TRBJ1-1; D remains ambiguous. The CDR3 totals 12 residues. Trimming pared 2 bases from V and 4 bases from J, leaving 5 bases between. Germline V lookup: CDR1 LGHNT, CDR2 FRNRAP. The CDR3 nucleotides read TGTGCTAGTGGTTTGTATGGCACTGAAGCTTTCTTT. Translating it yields CASGLYGTEAFF.

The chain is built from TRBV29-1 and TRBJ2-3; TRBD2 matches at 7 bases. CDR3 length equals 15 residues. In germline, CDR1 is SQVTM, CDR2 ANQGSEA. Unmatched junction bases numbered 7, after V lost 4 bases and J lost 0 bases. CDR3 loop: CSVGEERGSTDTQYF. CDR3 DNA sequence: TGCAGCGTTGGAGAAGAGCGGGGTAGCACAGATACGCAGTATTTT.

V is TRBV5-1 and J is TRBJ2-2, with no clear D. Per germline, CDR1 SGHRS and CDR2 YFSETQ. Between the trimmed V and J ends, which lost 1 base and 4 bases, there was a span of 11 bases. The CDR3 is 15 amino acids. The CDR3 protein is CASSLQPHRTGELFF. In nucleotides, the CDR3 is TGCGCCAGCAGCTTGCAGCCTCATCGCACCGGGGAGCTGTTTTTT.

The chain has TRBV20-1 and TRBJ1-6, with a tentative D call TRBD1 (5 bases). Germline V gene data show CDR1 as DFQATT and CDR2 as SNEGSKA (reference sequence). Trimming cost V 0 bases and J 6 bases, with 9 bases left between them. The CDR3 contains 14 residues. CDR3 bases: TGCAGTGCTAGAGATAGGGGTTTTAATTCACCCCTCCACTTT. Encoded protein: CSARDRGFNSPLHF.

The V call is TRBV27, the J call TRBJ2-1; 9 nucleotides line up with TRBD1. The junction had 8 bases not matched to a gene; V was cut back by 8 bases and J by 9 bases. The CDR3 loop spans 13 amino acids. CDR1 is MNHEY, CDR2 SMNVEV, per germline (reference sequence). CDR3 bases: TGTGCCAGCGGCAACAGGGGGCGCGTTGAGCAGTTCTTC. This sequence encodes CASGNRGRVEQFF.

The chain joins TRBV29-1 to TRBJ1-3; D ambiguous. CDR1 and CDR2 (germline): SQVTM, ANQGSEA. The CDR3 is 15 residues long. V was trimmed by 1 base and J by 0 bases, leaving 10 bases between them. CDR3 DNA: TGCAGCGTTGAAGGAGGGCCCGGCTCTGGAAACACCATATATTTT. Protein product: CSVEGGPGSGNTIYF.

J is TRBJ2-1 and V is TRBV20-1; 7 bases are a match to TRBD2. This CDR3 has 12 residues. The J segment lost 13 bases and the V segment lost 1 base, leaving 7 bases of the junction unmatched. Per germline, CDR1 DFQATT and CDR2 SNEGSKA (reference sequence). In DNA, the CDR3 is TGCAGTGCTAGAGTGGGAGGGAGACTTCAGTTCTTC. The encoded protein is CSARVGGRLQFF.

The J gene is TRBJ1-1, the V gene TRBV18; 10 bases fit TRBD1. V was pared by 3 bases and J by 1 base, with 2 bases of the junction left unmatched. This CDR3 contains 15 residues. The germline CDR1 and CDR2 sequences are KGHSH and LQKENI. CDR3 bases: TGTGCCAGCTCACCGGGACAGGGGTGGAACACTGAAGCTTTCTTT. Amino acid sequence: CASSPGQGWNTEAFF.

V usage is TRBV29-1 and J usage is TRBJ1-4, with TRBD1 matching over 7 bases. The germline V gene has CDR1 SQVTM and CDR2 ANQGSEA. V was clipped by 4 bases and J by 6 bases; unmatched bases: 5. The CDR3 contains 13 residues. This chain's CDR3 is CSVGGQGDEKLFF. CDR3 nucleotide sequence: TGCAGCGTTGGTGGGCAGGGGGATGAAAAACTGTTTTTT.

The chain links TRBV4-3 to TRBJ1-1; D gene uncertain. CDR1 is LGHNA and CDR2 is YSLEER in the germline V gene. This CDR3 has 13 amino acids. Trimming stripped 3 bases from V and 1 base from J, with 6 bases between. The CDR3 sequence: CASSHEGNTEAFF. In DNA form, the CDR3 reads TGCGCCAGCAGCCACGAGGGGAACACTGAAGCTTTCTTT.

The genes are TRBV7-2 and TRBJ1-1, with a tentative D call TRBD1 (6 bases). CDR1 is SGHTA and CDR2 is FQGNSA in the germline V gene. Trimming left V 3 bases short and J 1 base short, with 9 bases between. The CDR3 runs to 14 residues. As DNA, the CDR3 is TGTGCCAGCAGCTTGGGACACAGGAACACTGAAGCTTTCTTT. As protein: CASSLGHRNTEAFF.

The CDR3 nucleotides read TGCGCCAGCAGCTTAGGACAGTACGGTAATTCACCCCTCCACTTT. Translated, it gives CASSLGQYGNSPLHF. This chain connects TRBV5-1 to TRBJ1-6, with a tentative D call TRBD1 (6 bases). CDR1 and CDR2 from the germline V gene are SGHRS and YFSETQ. The V gene lost 2 bases and the J gene lost 6 bases, with 12 bases spanning the gap. CDR3 length: 15 amino acids.

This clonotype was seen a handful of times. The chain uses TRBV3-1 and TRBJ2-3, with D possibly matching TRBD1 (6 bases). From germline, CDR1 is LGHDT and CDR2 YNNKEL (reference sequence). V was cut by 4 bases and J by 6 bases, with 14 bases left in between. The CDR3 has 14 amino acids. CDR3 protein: CASSPRQGSDTQYF. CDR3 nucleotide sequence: TGTGCCAGCAGCCCCCGCCAGGGGTCGGATACGCAGTATTTT.

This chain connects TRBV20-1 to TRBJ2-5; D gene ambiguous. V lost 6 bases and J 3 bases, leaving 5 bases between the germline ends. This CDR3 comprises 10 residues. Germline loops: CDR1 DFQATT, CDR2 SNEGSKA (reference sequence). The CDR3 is CSAHKETQYF. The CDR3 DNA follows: TGCAGTGCGCATAAAGAGACCCAGTACTTC.

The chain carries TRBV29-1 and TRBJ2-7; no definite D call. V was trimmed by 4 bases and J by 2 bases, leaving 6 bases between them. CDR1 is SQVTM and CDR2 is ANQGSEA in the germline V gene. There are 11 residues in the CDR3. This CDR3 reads CSVVGTYEQYF. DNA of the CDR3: TGCAGCGTTGTGGGTACCTACGAGCAGTACTTC.

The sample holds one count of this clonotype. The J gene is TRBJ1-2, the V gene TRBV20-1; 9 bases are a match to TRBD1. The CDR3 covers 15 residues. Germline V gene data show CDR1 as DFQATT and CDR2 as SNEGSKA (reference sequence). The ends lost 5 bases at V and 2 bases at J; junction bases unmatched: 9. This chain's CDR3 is CSAVPTGGHNYGYTF. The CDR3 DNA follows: TGCAGTGCTGTTCCCACAGGGGGCCACAACTATGGCTACACCTTC.

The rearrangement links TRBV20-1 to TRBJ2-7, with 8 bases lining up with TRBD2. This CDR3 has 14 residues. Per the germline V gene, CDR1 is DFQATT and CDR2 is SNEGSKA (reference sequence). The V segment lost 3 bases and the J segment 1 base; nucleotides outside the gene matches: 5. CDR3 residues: CSARGTSGSYEQYV. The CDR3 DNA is TGCAGTGCTAGGGGTACTAGCGGATCCTACGAGCAGTACGTC.

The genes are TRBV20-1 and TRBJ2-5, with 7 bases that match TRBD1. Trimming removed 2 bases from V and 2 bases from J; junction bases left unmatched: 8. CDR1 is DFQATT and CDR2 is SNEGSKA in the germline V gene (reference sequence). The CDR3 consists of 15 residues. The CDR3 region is CSARSRQGGQETQYF. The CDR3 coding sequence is TGCAGTGCTAGAAGCCGACAGGGCGGGCAAGAGACCCAGTACTTC.

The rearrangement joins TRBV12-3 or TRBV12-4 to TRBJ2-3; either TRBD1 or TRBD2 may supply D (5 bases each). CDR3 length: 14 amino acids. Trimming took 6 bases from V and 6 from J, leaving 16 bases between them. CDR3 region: CASSLSSGRDTQYF. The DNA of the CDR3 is TGTGCCAGCAGCCTAAGTTCGGGGCGGGATACGCAGTATTTT.

This CDR3 is CATSRDQVENTEAFF. The DNA of the CDR3 is TGTGCCACCAGCAGAGATCAGGTGGAGAACACTGAAGCTTTCTTT. The chain has TRBV15 and TRBJ1-1, with D unresolved. The ends were cut back, 0 bases at V and 1 base at J, with 9 bases in the middle. The germline V gene has CDR1 LNHNV and CDR2 YYDKDF (reference sequence). The CDR3 spans 15 residues.

The CDR3 DNA reads TGTGCCAGCAGCTTTGGACAGGGGACCGCATCCTATGGCTACACCTTC. It specifies CASSFGQGTASYGYTF. The V call is TRBV9, the J call TRBJ1-2; 9 bases are a match to TRBD1. V was clipped by 4 bases and J by 4 bases; unmatched bases: 11. The CDR3 length is 16 residues. CDR1 is SGDLS, CDR2 YYNGEE, per germline.

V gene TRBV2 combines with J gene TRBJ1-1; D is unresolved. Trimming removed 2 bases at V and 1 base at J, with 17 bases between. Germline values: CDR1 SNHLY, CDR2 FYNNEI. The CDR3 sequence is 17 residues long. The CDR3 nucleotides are TGTGCCAGCAGTGAATCCCTAATTTTGCGACGGAACACTGAAGCTTTCTTT. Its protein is CASSESLILRRNTEAFF.

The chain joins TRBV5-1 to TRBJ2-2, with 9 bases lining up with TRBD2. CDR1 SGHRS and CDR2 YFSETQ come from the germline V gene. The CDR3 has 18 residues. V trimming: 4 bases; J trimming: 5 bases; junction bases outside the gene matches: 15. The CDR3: CASSRTRTTLAGTGELFF. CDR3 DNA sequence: TGCGCCAGCAGCCGTACCCGAACGACCCTAGCGGGAACCGGGGAGCTGTTTTTT.

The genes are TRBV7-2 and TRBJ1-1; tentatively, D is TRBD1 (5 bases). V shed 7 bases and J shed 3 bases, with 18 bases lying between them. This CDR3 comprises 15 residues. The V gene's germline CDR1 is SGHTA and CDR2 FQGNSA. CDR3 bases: TGTGCCAGCACCCTAGGTGGGGCAATGGACACTGAAGCTTTCTTT. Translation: CASTLGGAMDTEAFF.

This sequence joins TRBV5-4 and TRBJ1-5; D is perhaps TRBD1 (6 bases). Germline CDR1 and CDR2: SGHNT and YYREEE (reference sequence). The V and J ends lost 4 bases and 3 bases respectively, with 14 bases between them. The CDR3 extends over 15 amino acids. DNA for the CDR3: TGTGCCAGCAGCCCAGACAGGAGTGACAATCAGCCCCAGCATTTT. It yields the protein CASSPDRSDNQPQHF.